The 9 T cell receptor beta chains presented below share a single source sample, sequenced in a study of identical twins. TCRdb redid the calling of the 5' RACE reads with MiXCR, one entry per CDR3 protein. This table has nearly 900,000 distinct CDR3 sequences, roughly an eighth appearing once. The sample also formed part of further work on yellow fever vaccine responses in identical twins.

The sequenced sample consisted of PBMCs. These receptors came from a woman under 30 in good health.

This clonotype appeared a few times. The J gene is TRBJ2-1, the V gene TRBV25-1, with 9 positions matching TRBD1. The CDR3 has 16 amino acids. Trimming cost V 1 base and J 8 bases; bases outside gene matches: 9. Germline V gene lookup returns CDR1 MGHDK and CDR2 SYGVNS. The CDR3 DNA reads TGTGCCAGCAGTGAATCAGGGACAGGGATTAGGGATGAGCAGTTCTTC. This sequence encodes CASSESGTGIRDEQFF. Full variable domain (remainder filled in from reference TRBV25-1 and TRBJ2-1): EADIYQTPRYLVIGTGKKITLECSQTMGHDKMYWYQQDPGMELHLIHYSYGVNSTEKGDLSSESTVSRIRTEHFPLTLESARPSHTSQYLCASSESGTGIRDEQFFGPGTRLTVL.

V gene TRBV12-5 combines with J gene TRBJ2-3; perhaps TRBD1 as D (6 bases). The V end lost 1 base, the J end lost 6 bases, and 14 bases lay between the germline ends. This CDR3 is built from 15 residues. The germline CDR1 and CDR2 sequences are LGHNT and FRNRAP. CDR3 coding DNA: TGTGCTAGTGGTTTGGAAAGGGACATCCAGGATACGCAGTATTTT. This encodes CASGLERDIQDTQYF. The whole variable domain, remainder taken from reference TRBV12-5 and TRBJ2-3, is DARVTQTPRHKVTEMGQEVTMRCQPILGHNTVFWYRQTMMQGLELLAYFRNRAPLDDSGMPKDRFSAEMPDATLATLKIQPSEPRDSAVYFCASGLERDIQDTQYFGPGTRLTVL.

The CDR3 DNA sequence: TGTGCCAGCAGCTTAGACAGGGGACACACTGAAGCTTTCTTT. Protein: CASSLDRGHTEAFF. This chain joins TRBV7-9 and TRBJ1-1; 7 nucleotides line up with TRBD1. Germline CDR1 reads SEHNR; CDR2 reads FQNEAQ (reference sequence). The CDR3 covers 14 residues. Germline trimming cut 1 base from V and 3 bases from J; bases unmatched to any gene: 2.

V usage is TRBV20-1 and J usage is TRBJ2-1; 12 bases match TRBD2. Looked up from germline, CDR1 is DFQATT and CDR2 is SNEGSKA (reference sequence). The trim removed 5 bases at V and 7 bases at J, leaving 6 bases unmatched. This CDR3 spans 14 amino acids. CDR3 sequence: CSAPLAGGQNEQFF. CDR3 DNA: TGCAGTGCTCCCCTAGCGGGGGGGCAAAATGAGCAGTTCTTC.

This chain connects TRBV3-1 to TRBJ2-7, with TRBD1 matching over 7 bases. The germline gives CDR1 LGHDT, CDR2 YNNKEL (reference sequence). V trimming: 3 bases; J trimming: 0 bases; junction bases outside the gene matches: 5. The CDR3 sequence is 15 residues long. The CDR3 is CASSHRQGYSYEQYF. The CDR3 DNA reads as TGTGCCAGCAGCCACCGACAGGGCTACTCCTACGAGCAGTACTTC.

There are a few counts of this clonotype. V and J are TRBV27 and TRBJ2-2; D possibly corresponds to TRBD1 (6 bases). CDR1 is MNHEY and CDR2 is SMNVEV in the germline V gene (reference sequence). The V end lost 10 bases, the J end lost 1 base, and 13 bases lay between the germline ends. The CDR3 contains 14 residues. The CDR3 loop reads CATAPGQNTGELFF. CDR3 sequence (DNA): TGTGCCACCGCCCCGGGACAGAACACCGGGGAGCTGTTTTTT.

This clonotype was recorded a few times. The rearrangement joins TRBV7-9 to TRBJ1-1, with a possible D match to TRBD1 (6 bases). The germline V gene has CDR1 SEHNR and CDR2 FQNEAQ (reference sequence). The CDR3 is made up of 16 amino acids. Between the trimmed V and J ends, which lost 7 bases and 4 bases, there was a span of 22 bases. CDR3 bases: TGTGCCAGCAATCCGGGACAAGTTTTCTGGATCACTGAAGCTTTCTTT. It specifies CASNPGQVFWITEAFF. Supplemented by reference TRBV7-9 and TRBJ1-1, the full variable domain reads DTGVSQNPRHKITKRGQNVTFRCDPISEHNRLYWYRQTLGQGPEFLTYFQNEAQLEKSRLLSDRFSAERPKGSFSTLEIQRTEQGDSAMYLCASNPGQVFWITEAFFGQGTRLTVV.

At least ten counts were recorded for this clonotype. This chain connects TRBV7-3 to TRBJ1-1, with D tentatively TRBD1 (6 bases). CDR3 length equals 16 residues. Trimming shortened V by 1 base and J by 0 bases, and 12 bases separated the two germline ends. Germline-derived CDR1 and CDR2 are SGHTA and FQGTGA. The CDR3 sequence is CASSLNYGGMNTEAFF. CDR3 DNA sequence: TGTGCCAGCAGCTTAAACTATGGGGGCATGAACACTGAAGCTTTCTTT. The variable domain in full, with the rest retrieved from reference TRBV7-3 and TRBJ1-1, is GAGVSQTPSNKVTEKGKYVELRCDPISGHTALYWYRQSLGQGPEFLIYFQGTGAADDSGLPNDRFFAVRPEGSVSTLKIQRTERGDSAVYLCASSLNYGGMNTEAFFGQGTRLTVV.

The rearrangement uses TRBV20-1 and TRBJ2-7, with no clear D. The CDR3 spans 11 residues. Trimming removed 0 bases from V and 5 bases from J, with 5 bases in between. Germline V CDR1 and CDR2: DFQATT, SNEGSKA (reference sequence). The CDR3 coding sequence is TGCAGTGCTAGAGAATTGGACGAGCAGTACTTC. Protein product: CSARELDEQYF.